The next 11 T cell receptor beta chains were all read from a single sample in a study of T-cell memory formation after mild COVID-19. TCRdb redid the calling of the 5' RACE reads with MiXCR, one entry per CDR3 protein. The table shows about 340,000 distinct CDR3 sequences, with roughly 15% occurring only once. The sequencing input was PBMCs or a T cell subset sorted from them (not recorded which). The source of these receptors is a man aged 18 to 30 who had mild COVID-19 (a few samples of this study predate the infection). Cell type and time point are not known.

This clonotype occurred many times. The gene calls are TRBV5-5 and TRBJ2-5; 8 nucleotides line up with TRBD2. CDR3 length: 15 amino acids. The germline gives CDR1 SGHKS, CDR2 YYEKEE (reference sequence). V was clipped by 3 bases and J by 5 bases; unmatched bases: 9. The CDR3 region is CASSWWSSGAETQYF. CDR3 nucleotides: TGTGCCAGCAGCTGGTGGAGTAGCGGGGCGGAGACCCAGTACTTC.

The V and J genes are TRBV9 and TRBJ2-1; 8 nucleotides agree with TRBD2. The CDR3 sequence is 13 residues long. The germline CDR1 and CDR2 sequences are SGDLS and YYNGEE. V was pared by 2 bases and J by 9 bases, with 4 bases of the junction left unmatched. The CDR3 coding sequence is TGTGCCAGCAGCGTGGTTAGCGGGGTTGAGCAGTTCTTC. Protein: CASSVVSGVEQFF.

The chain combines TRBV7-2 with TRBJ2-5; 11 bases align to TRBD2. CDR3 length equals 16 residues. Germline V gene data show CDR1 as SGHTA and CDR2 as FQGNSA. With V trimmed by 2 bases and J by 7 bases, 9 bases remained unmatched. The CDR3 DNA reads as TGTGCCAGCAGCTTATCGACTAGCGGGGCGTTCCGGACCCAGTACTTC. It specifies CASSLSTSGAFRTQYF.

This clonotype has only a few counts. The CDR3 DNA reads as TGTGCCAGCAGTCCCTCAGGGTACAATCAGCCCCAGCATTTT. Its protein is CASSPSGYNQPQHF. V and J are TRBV27 and TRBJ1-5; possibly TRBD1 for D (5 bases). Trimming took off 5 bases at V and 3 bases at J, with 11 bases between the two ends. The CDR3 consists of 14 residues. Germline-derived CDR1 and CDR2 are MNHEY and SMNVEV (reference sequence).

The gene calls are TRBV2 and TRBJ1-5; D is perhaps TRBD1 (5 bases). The length of the CDR3 is 14 residues. Germline CDR1 reads SNHLY; CDR2 reads FYNNEI. With 8 bases removed from V and 9 bases from J, the gap between germline ends came to 20 bases. The CDR3 protein is CASALTVGDAPQHF. In nucleotides, the CDR3 is TGTGCCAGCGCCCTTACGGTCGGGGACGCGCCCCAGCATTTT.

This clonotype was counted a few times. CDR3 region: CASSPLGGAGNTGELFF. The CDR3, as DNA: TGCGCCAGCAGCCCCCTTGGGGGGGCGGGGAACACCGGGGAGCTGTTTTTT. This chain connects TRBV5-1 to TRBJ2-2, with a weak D call TRBD2 (7 bases). The CDR3 length is 17 residues. Per germline, CDR1 SGHRS and CDR2 YFSETQ. Trimming took 4 bases from V and 1 from J, leaving 17 bases between them. The full variable domain, its missing parts supplied by reference TRBV5-1 and TRBJ2-2, is KAGVTQTPRYLIKTRGQQVTLSCSPISGHRSVSWYQQTPGQGLQFLFEYFSETQRNKGNFPGRFSGRQFSNSRSEMNVSTLELGDSALYLCASSPLGGAGNTGELFFGEGSRLTVL.

The chain recombines TRBV20-1 with TRBJ1-3; D perhaps matches TRBD1 (6 bases). Germline assignment: CDR1 DFQATT and CDR2 SNEGSKA (reference sequence). V gave up 2 bases and J gave up 8 bases, with 16 bases separating them. This CDR3 contains 14 residues. Here the CDR3 reads CSARFFQGRDTIYF. CDR3 in DNA: TGCAGTGCTAGATTCTTTCAGGGGCGCGACACCATATATTTT.

The V call is TRBV20-1, the J call TRBJ1-2; no firm D call. The CDR3 consists of 13 residues. V gave up 1 base and J gave up 7 bases, with 13 bases separating them. CDR1 and CDR2 (germline): DFQATT, SNEGSKA (reference sequence). In nucleotides, the CDR3 is TGCAGTGCTAGAGTGCAGGCAGGTAGTGGCTACACCTTC. It encodes CSARVQAGSGYTF.

This clonotype was seen at least ten times. The gene calls are TRBV9 and TRBJ2-3, with 7 bases fitting TRBD2. Trimming cost V 1 base and J 1 base; bases outside gene matches: 6. Per the germline V gene, CDR1 is SGDLS and CDR2 is YYNGEE. The CDR3 spans 16 residues. The CDR3, as DNA: TGTGCCAGCAGCGTATGGGTTCGGGGGGGCACAGATACGCAGTATTTT. Protein sequence: CASSVWVRGGTDTQYF.

The chain links TRBV5-1 to TRBJ2-3; perhaps TRBD2 as D (6 bases). V was cut by 5 bases and J by 4 bases, with 14 bases left in between. There are 14 residues in the CDR3. Germline V gene lookup returns CDR1 SGHRS and CDR2 YFSETQ. The CDR3 DNA is TGCGCCAGCAGGGGGGGTCCCTCAGCAGATACGCAGTATTTT. This sequence encodes CASRGGPSADTQYF. Looking up the rest from reference TRBV5-1 and TRBJ2-3 gives the full variable domain: KAGVTQTPRYLIKTRGQQVTLSCSPISGHRSVSWYQQTPGQGLQFLFEYFSETQRNKGNFPGRFSGRQFSNSRSEMNVSTLELGDSALYLCASRGGPSADTQYFGPGTRLTVL.

The genes are TRBV4-3 and TRBJ1-6, with a tentative D call TRBD1 (6 bases). Per germline, CDR1 LGHNA and CDR2 YSLEER. Deletions cut 2 bases from V and 10 bases from J, with 15 bases between. This CDR3 spans 15 amino acids. CDR3 nucleotides: TGCGCCAGCAGCCAACAAGGGGGTTTTGGATCACCCCTCCACTTT. Its protein product is CASSQQGGFGSPLHF.